These 17 T cell receptor beta chains originate from one sample sequenced in a study of cytomegalovirus exposure and HLA in healthy donors. 13 Jbeta primers and 60 Vbeta primers were used for the PCR. Produced via immunoSEQ multiplex PCR; TCRdb's table is partial and in-frame only. Here the sample spans some 30,000 clones, around 40% being singletons. What was sequenced was PBMCs. All receptors derive from a woman aged 45-65 years in good health and CMV-seronegative.

The rearrangement joins TRBV2 to TRBJ2-1, with D perhaps matching TRBD2 (6 bases). CDR1 is SNHLY, CDR2 FYNNEI, per germline. CDR3 length: 12 amino acids. Trimming shortened V by 6 bases and J by 7 bases, and 10 bases separated the two germline ends. CDR3 DNA sequence: TGTGCCAGCAGACTAGCCGCGAATGAGCAGTTCTTC. Translating it yields CASRLAANEQFF.

The chain joins TRBV30 to TRBJ1-1; the match to TRBD1 covers 7 bases. This CDR3 is 15 amino acids long. The germline V gene has CDR1 GTSNPN and CDR2 SVGIG (reference sequence). V lost 3 bases and J lost 3; bases outside the gene matches: 10. The CDR3 nucleotides read TGTGCCTGGAGGGCCCCGGACAGGCGACACACTGAAGCTTTCTTT. Translated, it gives CAWRAPDRRHTEAFF.

The chain has TRBV4-2 and TRBJ1-2; 7 bases agree with TRBD1. Trimming at V came to 1 base and at J to 0 bases, leaving 2 bases not matched to a gene. Germline V CDR1 and CDR2: LGHNA, YNFKEQ. The CDR3 sequence is 15 residues long. Here the CDR3 reads CASSQGTGPNYGYTF. CDR3 sequence (DNA): TGTGCCAGCAGCCAAGGGACAGGTCCTAACTATGGCTACACCTTC.

The rearrangement uses TRBV19 and TRBJ1-5, with D possibly TRBD1 on 5 matching bases. CDR1 and CDR2 from the germline V gene are LNHDA and SQIVND (reference sequence). Trimming removed 3 bases from V and 2 bases from J, with 11 bases in between. CDR3 length: 15 amino acids. CDR3: CASSMVRVGNQPQHF. The DNA for the CDR3 is TGTGCCAGTAGTATGGTCAGGGTGGGCAATCAGCCCCAGCATTTT.

This clone was found a few times. The V call is TRBV2, the J call TRBJ2-5; 16 bases fit TRBD2. V lost 2 bases, J lost 5 bases, and 5 bases stayed unmatched. CDR3 length: 17 amino acids. The V gene's germline CDR1 is SNHLY and CDR2 FYNNEI. Written as DNA, the CDR3 is TGTGCCAGCAGTGAACGTAAGGGACTAGCGGGAGGGGAGACCCAGTACTTC. Protein product: CASSERKGLAGGETQYF.

This clone occurred a few times. The V call is TRBV7-9, the J call TRBJ2-7; 11 bases fit TRBD1. The J segment lost 3 bases and the V segment lost 5 bases, leaving 0 bases of the junction unmatched. The germline V gene has CDR1 SEHNR and CDR2 FQNEAQ (reference sequence). The CDR3 contains 13 residues. In DNA form, the CDR3 reads TGTGCCAGCAGCGGGACAGGGGGCTACGAGCAGTACTTC. It translates to CASSGTGGYEQYF.

This clone was counted a few times. The rearrangement joins TRBV7-9 to TRBJ2-3; 9 nucleotides match TRBD2. V lost 1 base and J lost 1; bases outside the gene matches: 9. Germline V gene lookup returns CDR1 SEHNR and CDR2 FQNEAQ (reference sequence). The CDR3 sequence is 18 residues long. This CDR3 reads CASSLGAGGISGTDTQYF. DNA of the CDR3: TGTGCCAGCAGCTTAGGGGCGGGAGGGATTTCTGGCACAGATACGCAGTATTTT.

This clone has a handful of counts. This chain connects TRBV4-1 to TRBJ2-7; TRBD1 might be the D (7 bases). The germline V gene encodes CDR1 MGHRA and CDR2 YSYEKL. The CDR3 is 14 residues long. V lost 4 bases and J 4 bases, leaving 14 bases between the germline ends. In DNA, the CDR3 is TGCGCCAGCAGCCTAGACGGGGGACAGTACGAGCAGTACTTC. This encodes CASSLDGGQYEQYF.

The CDR3 loop reads CASSLGRTDTQYF. As DNA, the CDR3 is TGTGCCAGCAGCTTAGGCCGGACAGATACGCAGTATTTT. V gene TRBV7-8 combines with J gene TRBJ2-3; D gene uncertain. Germline V gives CDR1 SGHVS, CDR2 FQNEAQ. V dropped 1 base and J dropped 3 bases, with 5 bases sitting between them. The CDR3 contains 13 residues.

This clone was detected a few times. The CDR3 sequence is CASSRGTGPATNEKLFF. The CDR3 nucleotides read TGTGCCAGTAGTAGAGGCACAGGCCCTGCAACTAATGAAAAACTGTTTTTT. The chain carries TRBV19 and TRBJ1-4; tentative D call: TRBD1 (5 bases). Germline V gene sequence: CDR1 LNHDA, CDR2 SQIVND (reference sequence). CDR3 length: 17 amino acids. V was trimmed by 4 bases and J by 0 bases, leaving 15 bases between them.

This clone has only a few counts. The chain couples TRBV29-1 to TRBJ1-5; the D gene is possibly TRBD1 (6 bases). This CDR3 region has 17 residues. With 5 bases removed from V and 8 bases from J, the gap between germline ends came to 28 bases. CDR1 SQVTM and CDR2 ANQGSEA come from the germline V gene. The CDR3 loop is CSVRGHLVGKMVKPQHF. In nucleotides, the CDR3 is TGCAGCGTTAGGGGACACCTAGTCGGGAAAATGGTGAAGCCCCAGCATTTT.

This chain uses TRBV2 with TRBJ2-1; 9 bases agree with TRBD2. Germline trimming cut 3 bases from V and 4 bases from J; bases unmatched to any gene: 4. The CDR3 contains 15 residues. CDR1 and CDR2 (germline): SNHLY, FYNNEI. The CDR3 sequence is CASSEEREVYNEQFF. CDR3 DNA sequence: TGTGCCAGCAGTGAGGAGCGGGAGGTTTACAATGAGCAGTTCTTC.

This clone has just a few counts. V gene TRBV11-1 combines with J gene TRBJ2-7, with 7 bases that match TRBD2. CDR3 length: 15 amino acids. Germline-derived CDR1 and CDR2 are SGHAT and FQDESV (reference sequence). The V and J ends lost 5 bases and 2 bases, in that order; junction bases with no gene match: 9. The CDR3 DNA follows: TGTGCCAGCAGCCGAGCGGGAAGAGGCGCCTACGAGCAGTACTTC. It encodes CASSRAGRGAYEQYF.

The chain has TRBV5-4 and TRBJ2-5; D unclear. Germline loops: CDR1 SGHNT, CDR2 YYREEE (reference sequence). This CDR3 spans 12 amino acids. V lost 4 bases, J lost 5 bases, and 9 bases lay in between. The CDR3 DNA reads TGTGCCAGCAGCCGGGTCGGTGAGACCCAGTACTTC. Residues: CASSRVGETQYF.

A few counts support this clone. The chain carries TRBV19 and TRBJ2-2; tentative D call: TRBD1 (5 bases). The germline gives CDR1 LNHDA, CDR2 SQIVND (reference sequence). V gave up 0 bases and J gave up 3 bases, with 8 bases separating them. The CDR3 has 15 residues. The CDR3 spells CASSIDRRDTGELFF. The CDR3 DNA sequence: TGTGCCAGTAGTATAGATCGCAGGGACACCGGGGAGCTGTTTTTT. Using reference TRBV19 and TRBJ2-2 for the parts outside the CDR3, the full variable domain is DGGITQSPKYLFRKEGQNVTLSCEQNLNHDAMYWYRQDPGQGLRLIYYSQIVNDFQKGDIAEGYSVSREKKESFPLTVTSAQKNPTAFYLCASSIDRRDTGELFFGEGSRLTVL.

The chain is built from TRBV27 and TRBJ1-5; TRBD1 matches at 9 bases. The germline CDR1 and CDR2 sequences are MNHEY and SMNVEV (reference sequence). The ends lost 6 bases at V and 6 bases at J; junction bases unmatched: 9. The CDR3 sequence is 15 residues long. CDR3 loop: CASRGGQGSGQPQHF. The CDR3 region has the DNA TGTGCCAGCAGGGGGGGACAGGGTAGCGGTCAGCCCCAGCATTTT.

In this sample, this clone turned up once. This chain uses TRBV5-5 with TRBJ2-3; 9 bases map to TRBD2. Germline V gene lookup returns CDR1 SGHKS and CDR2 YYEKEE (reference sequence). The J segment lost 3 bases and the V segment lost 0 bases, leaving 8 bases of the junction unmatched. CDR3 length equals 17 residues. CDR3 DNA sequence: TGTGCCAGCAGCTTGGCCCAAAGCGGGAGGAGTACAGATACGCAGTATTTT. This encodes CASSLAQSGRSTDTQYF.